Listed below are T cell receptor beta chains from one sample, sequenced in a study of T-cell memory formation after mild COVID-19. TCRdb passed the 5' RACE reads through MiXCR, listing each CDR3 protein once. In the table there are about 470,000 distinct CDR3 sequences, roughly 18% of which are singletons. The specimen was PBMCs or a T cell subset sorted from them (not recorded which). These receptors came from an adult woman who had mild COVID-19 (a few samples of this study predate the infection). Cell type and time point are not known. CDR3s include the opening cysteine and the closing phenylalanine or tryptophan. The D gene is left open where the match is weak. Size tells how often a clone was seen (once, few, many) or the class of an expanded clone, and some rows leave it out.

d_call	clone_size	v_call	j_call	cdr3_aa	cdr3_nt
NA	few	TRBV4-3	TRBJ1-3	CASSQDGQGDSTIYF	TGCGCCAGCAGCCAAGATGGTCAGGGAGATAGCACCATATATTTT
TRBD2	NA	TRBV9	TRBJ2-1	CASSVVAGGDNEQFF	TGTGCCAGCAGCGTAGTAGCGGGGGGGGACAATGAGCAGTTCTTC
NA	few	TRBV6-8	TRBJ2-4	CASPGSSQYF	TGTGCCAGCCCGGGCTCCAGTCAGTACTTC
NA	few	TRBV5-6	TRBJ1-1	CASSRPTNTEAFF	TGTGCCAGCAGTAGACCCACGAACACTGAAGCTTTCTTT
TRBD2	NA	TRBV15	TRBJ2-6	CATSRGGRSSYGANVLTF	TGTGCCACCAGCAGGGGGGGGAGGAGCTCGTATGGGGCCAACGTCCTGACTTTC
NA	many	TRBV2	TRBJ2-7	CASSDVQSYEQYF	TGTGCCAGCAGTGATGTGCAATCCTACGAGCAGTACTTC
NA	many	TRBV5-1	TRBJ2-3	CASSLWGDTQYF	TGCGCCAGCAGCTTGTGGGGAGATACGCAGTATTTT
NA	NA	TRBV4-3	TRBJ2-1	CASSPSGKTRGVGNEQFF	TGCGCCAGCAGCCCCTCCGGAAAAACGCGCGGGGTGGGCAATGAGCAGTTCTTC
NA	NA	TRBV12-3/TRBV12-4	TRBJ2-2	CASSFGATGELFF	TGTGCCAGCAGTTTTGGCGCTACCGGGGAGCTGTTTTTT
TRBD2	few	TRBV7-8	TRBJ2-3	CASSLVGGGLTDTQYF	TGTGCCAGCAGCTTAGTGGGCGGGGGACTCACAGATACGCAGTATTTT
NA	NA	TRBV9	TRBJ1-1	CASSDTWNTEAFF	TGTGCCAGCAGTGATACGTGGAACACTGAAGCTTTCTTT
TRBD2	many	TRBV19	TRBJ2-7	CASSGGRGYEQYF	TGTGCCAGTAGTGGCGGGAGGGGGTACGAGCAGTACTTC
NA	few	TRBV6-5	TRBJ2-1	CASSSDWLREQFF	TGTGCCAGCAGTTCCGACTGGCTAAGGGAGCAGTTCTTC
NA	NA	TRBV20-1	TRBJ1-1	CSARPRDGEAFF	TGCAGTGCTAGACCCCGGGACGGTGAAGCTTTCTTT
TRBD1	few	TRBV25-1	TRBJ2-7	CASSHDRALDYEQYF	TGTGCCAGCAGTCACGACAGGGCACTAGACTACGAGCAGTACTTC
NA	few	TRBV10-3	TRBJ2-7	CAIRTDSSYEQYF	TGTGCCATCAGAACGGACAGCTCCTACGAGCAGTACTTC
TRBD1	NA	TRBV27	TRBJ1-2	CASSLGTGNLANYGYTF	TGTGCCAGCAGTTTGGGGACAGGGAACTTGGCTAACTATGGCTACACCTTC
NA	once	TRBV6-5	TRBJ2-6	CASSKFVGIGANVLTF	TGTGCCAGCAGTAAATTCGTCGGGATTGGGGCCAACGTCCTGACTTTC
TRBD2	NA	TRBV4-1	TRBJ2-5	CASSSSGNQETQYF	TGCGCCAGCAGCTCGAGCGGGAACCAAGAGACCCAGTACTTC
NA	NA	TRBV12-5	TRBJ2-7	CASANIWADEQYF	TGTGCTAGTGCCAATATCTGGGCGGACGAGCAGTACTTC
TRBD2	NA	TRBV18	TRBJ2-5	CASSLTTSGLDQYF	TGTGCCAGCTCACTGACGACTAGCGGGCTCGACCAGTACTTC
TRBD1	NA	TRBV5-1	TRBJ1-1	CASTFRAGGPTEAFF	TGCGCCAGCACCTTTCGGGCAGGGGGCCCTACTGAAGCTTTCTTT
NA	NA	TRBV12-3/TRBV12-4	TRBJ2-5	CASSPGEYQETQYF	TGTGCCAGCAGCCCCGGGGAGTACCAAGAGACCCAGTACTTC
NA	few	TRBV12-3/TRBV12-4	TRBJ1-5	CASSSSIGNQPQHF	TGTGCCAGCAGTTCCTCTATAGGGAATCAGCCCCAGCATTTT
TRBD1	NA	TRBV5-4	TRBJ2-1	CASTGGRSYNEQFF	TGTGCCAGCACAGGGGGCCGCTCCTACAATGAGCAGTTCTTC
NA	NA	TRBV7-2	TRBJ2-7	CASSPMWGGSYEQYF	TGTGCCAGCAGCCCAATGTGGGGCGGCTCCTACGAGCAGTACTTC
TRBD2	NA	TRBV10-3	TRBJ2-3	CAISEPGTSESTDTQYF	TGTGCCATCAGTGAGCCCGGGACTAGCGAATCCACAGATACGCAGTATTTT
TRBD1	NA	TRBV4-2	TRBJ1-5	CASSVHRGSAQPQHF	TGTGCCAGCAGCGTACACAGGGGGTCGGCTCAGCCCCAGCATTTT
TRBD2	NA	TRBV3-1	TRBJ2-3	CASGGPGLVRDTQYF	TGTGCCAGCGGGGGCCCGGGACTAGTGAGAGATACGCAGTATTTT
TRBD2	NA	TRBV5-1	TRBJ2-1	CASSLVIAGGRNEQFF	TGCGCCAGCAGCTTGGTGATAGCGGGAGGACGGAATGAGCAGTTCTTC
NA	NA	TRBV4-1	TRBJ2-3	CASSQVEYTDTQYF	TGCGCCAGCAGCCAAGTTGAGTACACAGATACGCAGTATTTT
TRBD1	NA	TRBV24-1	TRBJ1-1	CATSDATGDTEAFF	TGTGCCACCAGTGACGCTACAGGGGACACTGAAGCTTTCTTT
NA	NA	TRBV5-1	TRBJ2-7	CASSLAGGRGEQYF	TGCGCCAGCAGCTTGGCCGGCGGACGCGGCGAGCAGTACTTC
NA	few	TRBV4-2	TRBJ2-2	CASSQVDTGRSAGELFF	TGTGCCAGCAGCCAAGTCGACACAGGGAGATCGGCCGGGGAGCTGTTTTTT
TRBD2	few	TRBV9	TRBJ2-4	CASSVATGGRNIQYF	TGTGCCAGCAGCGTAGCTACGGGGGGGCGAAACATTCAGTACTTC
NA	few	TRBV5-1	TRBJ2-2	CASSPVGAGELFF	TGCGCCAGCAGCCCCGTCGGAGCCGGGGAGCTGTTTTTT
NA	NA	TRBV6-6	TRBJ1-6	CASTGNSSPLHF	TGTGCCAGCACTGGTAATTCATCACCCCTCCACTTT
TRBD2	few	TRBV6-6	TRBJ2-7	CASSYGGRAYEQYF	TGTGCCAGCAGTTATGGCGGGAGGGCCTACGAGCAGTACTTC
NA	few	TRBV20-1	TRBJ2-1	CSASARAHEQFF	TGCAGTGCTAGTGCGAGAGCCCATGAGCAGTTCTTC
NA	few	TRBV12-3/TRBV12-4	TRBJ1-2	CASKRGGAGYTF	TGTGCCAGCAAGAGAGGAGGGGCCGGCTACACCTTC
TRBD2	few	TRBV3-1	TRBJ2-3	CASSQDRGLAGADTQYF	TGTGCCAGCAGCCAAGACCGGGGACTAGCGGGAGCAGATACGCAGTATTTT
TRBD2	few	TRBV7-8	TRBJ2-1	CASSSGTSGFNEQFF	TGTGCCAGCAGCTCCGGGACTAGCGGATTCAATGAGCAGTTCTTC
NA	NA	TRBV11-2	TRBJ2-3	CASSLDTHSTDTQYF	TGTGCCAGCAGCTTAGATACACATAGCACAGATACGCAGTATTTT
TRBD2	few	TRBV7-2	TRBJ2-3	CASSYPGLAGSGTDTQYF	TGTGCCAGCAGCTATCCGGGACTAGCGGGAAGCGGGACAGATACGCAGTATTTT
NA	NA	TRBV29-1	TRBJ2-7	CSVVKDTSYEQYF	TGCAGCGTTGTAAAGGACACCTCCTACGAGCAGTACTTC
NA	many	TRBV5-1	TRBJ2-7	CASSLPSRVYEQYF	TGCGCCAGCAGCTTGCCTAGCAGAGTCTACGAGCAGTACTTC
TRBD1	NA	TRBV6-2/TRBV6-3	TRBJ2-4	CASRPTGTGKNIQYF	TGTGCCAGCAGACCGACCGGGACAGGCAAAAACATTCAGTACTTC
NA	few	TRBV6-2/TRBV6-3	TRBJ2-3	CASRDSVVDTQYF	TGTGCCAGCAGGGACTCGGTTGTAGATACGCAGTATTTT
TRBD1	many	TRBV15	TRBJ2-7	CATSRDRGTGSYEQYF	TGTGCCACCAGCAGAGATAGGGGGACAGGGTCCTACGAGCAGTACTTC
NA	few	TRBV5-1	TRBJ1-1	CASSAVGGENTEAFF	TGCGCCAGCAGCGCAGTAGGAGGGGAGAACACTGAAGCTTTCTTT
NA	NA	TRBV6-5	TRBJ1-1	CASRARARNTEAFF	TGTGCCAGCAGGGCCCGTGCCCGGAACACTGAAGCTTTCTTT